This is a list of T cell receptor beta chains from one sample in a study of human T cells and chemical hapten exposure. In TCRdb, the 5' RACE reads were re-called with MiXCR into one record per CDR3 protein. The table lists over 95,000 distinct CDR3 sequences, around a fifth of them singletons. These TCRs come from a human donor in good health. Each CDR3 is given with its conserved first and last residue. The order of the fields is J gene, D gene, clone size, V gene, CDR3 DNA, CDR3 protein. D genes are given only for firm matches. For some rows the clone size is stated as once, few or many, or as a class when expanded; others skip it.

TRBJ1-1 | . | . | TRBV6-5 | TGTGCCAGCGGGAGCAGGTTGAACACTGAAGCTTTCTTT | CASGSRLNTEAFF
TRBJ2-1 | . | few | TRBV24-1 | TGTGCCACCACCCGATCCGAGTCTTTCGAGCAGTTCTTC | CATTRSESFEQFF
TRBJ1-2 | . | few | TRBV12-3/TRBV12-4 | TGTGCCAGCAGTTTTAGCAGGGTCGGCTATGGCTACACCTTC | CASSFSRVGYGYTF
TRBJ2-3 | TRBD2 | . | TRBV6-6 | TGTGCCAGCAGGTTTACTAGCGGACCCCGCCCAGATACGCAGTATTTT | CASRFTSGPRPDTQYF
TRBJ2-1 | TRBD1 | . | TRBV7-3 | TGTGCCAGCAGGACCGGGACAGCCAATGAGCAGTTCTTC | CASRTGTANEQFF
TRBJ2-2 | TRBD2 | few | TRBV11-1 | TGTGCCAGCAGCTTAGGGGTCTGGGCCGGGACTAGCGGGAGAGAGGACACCGGGGAGCTGTTTTTT | CASSLGVWAGTSGREDTGELFF
TRBJ2-2 | TRBD2 | many | TRBV10-2 | TGCGCCAGCAGTGAGGTTATTAGCGGGAGTACCGGGGAGCTGTTTTTT | CASSEVISGSTGELFF
TRBJ1-1 | . | . | TRBV13 | TGTGCCAGCAGCCCTGTCTTGGGGGGGAGTTTGAACACTGAAGCTTTCTTT | CASSPVLGGSLNTEAFF
TRBJ2-3 | . | . | TRBV30 | TGTGCCTGGAGTGGACAGTCAGATACGCAGTATTTT | CAWSGQSDTQYF
TRBJ2-3 | . | few | TRBV5-1 | TGCGCCAGCAGCTTGGAAAATCCAGATACGCAGTATTTT | CASSLENPDTQYF
TRBJ1-1 | . | few | TRBV28 | TGTGCCAGCAGTCCCCTCGGGGGAAAAGCTTTCTTT | CASSPLGGKAFF
TRBJ1-1 | . | few | TRBV28 | TGTGCCAGCAGTTTTGGGGGACCGAACACTGAAGCTTTCTTT | CASSFGGPNTEAFF
TRBJ2-7 | . | . | TRBV28 | TGTGCCAGCAGTTTGGGCAGGGGTATTTACTTC | CASSLGRGIYF
TRBJ2-7 | . | . | TRBV6-5 | TGTGCCAGCAGCAGAGGCGTTTCCCCCTACGAGCAGTACTTC | CASSRGVSPYEQYF
TRBJ2-3 | . | . | TRBV4-1 | TGCGCCAGCAGCCAAGTTCTAGAAGATACGCAGTATTTT | CASSQVLEDTQYF
TRBJ2-3 | . | . | TRBV28 | TGTGCCAGCAGTCCACCTAGGAGGCGCACAGATACGCAGTATTTT | CASSPPRRRTDTQYF
TRBJ2-4 | . | . | TRBV27 | TGTGCCAGCAGGAGCCGCGGCGGATGGTGGTACTTC | CASRSRGGWWYF
TRBJ1-6 | . | . | TRBV7-2 | TGTGCCAGCAGCTCCAACTCAAGGGGGGGCAGTTCACCCCTCCACTTT | CASSSNSRGGSSPLHF
TRBJ1-5 | . | . | TRBV28 | TGTGCCAGCAGTCCTCTCCCTACAGGGTTTGGCAATCAGCCCCAGCATTTT | CASSPLPTGFGNQPQHF
TRBJ2-1 | TRBD2 | . | TRBV5-6 | TGTGCCAGCAGCTTTGTCGGGAGGGCCTACAATGAGCAGTTCTTC | CASSFVGRAYNEQFF
TRBJ1-1 | . | . | TRBV24-1 | TGTGCCACCAGAGCTCCGGGACGGCCTATTCTTAACACTGAAGCTTTCTTT | CATRAPGRPILNTEAFF
TRBJ2-1 | TRBD1 | few | TRBV24-1 | TGTGCCACCAGTGAGTATTGGACAGGTAGGAATGAGCAGTTCTTC | CATSEYWTGRNEQFF
TRBJ1-1 | . | few | TRBV27 | TGTGCCAGTCGAGACCCCCCGTTCGGGGGCAGTTCTGAAGCTTTCTTT | CASRDPPFGGSSEAFF
TRBJ1-1 | . | medium-sized | TRBV6-2/TRBV6-3 | TGTGCCAGCAGTCAGCAGGAGAACACTGAAGCTTTCTTT | CASSQQENTEAFF
TRBJ1-1 | . | . | TRBV5-6 | TGTGCCAGCAGCCCTGGACTGACAGAGCTGACGCTGAACACTGAAGCTTTCTTT | CASSPGLTELTLNTEAFF
TRBJ2-1 | TRBD2 | . | TRBV19 | TGTGCCAGTAGTATAGCCCCGGGACTAGGTAATGAGCAGTTCTTC | CASSIAPGLGNEQFF
TRBJ2-3 | . | few | TRBV7-8 | TGTGCCAGCAGCTTATCGCCGGTTACAGATACGCAGTATTTT | CASSLSPVTDTQYF
TRBJ1-5 | . | . | TRBV7-2 | TGTGCCAGCAGCTTAGCGCGAGCTACCGGGGAGCCCCAGCATTTT | CASSLARATGEPQHF
TRBJ1-5 | . | few | TRBV7-9 | TGTGCCAGCAGCTTCCGGGATCAGCCCCAGCATTTT | CASSFRDQPQHF
TRBJ2-7 | TRBD2 | few | TRBV7-9 | TGTGCCAGCAGCTTGGGGCTAGCGGTCTCCGAGCAGTACTTC | CASSLGLAVSEQYF
TRBJ2-1 | . | few | TRBV12-3/TRBV12-4 | TGTGCCAGCAGTTTAGCGGGAGTCGGCCTAAACAATGAGCAGTTCTTC | CASSLAGVGLNNEQFF
TRBJ1-3 | . | . | TRBV7-3 | TGTGCCAGCAGCCGTGGGGGATCACCCTCTGGAAAGACCATATATTTT | CASSRGGSPSGKTIYF
TRBJ1-5 | TRBD1 | . | TRBV6-5 | TGTGCCAGCAGCGGACAGGGCCCTCCCTATAGCAATCAGCCCCAGCATTTT | CASSGQGPPYSNQPQHF
TRBJ1-4 | TRBD1 | . | TRBV5-4 | TGTGCCAGCAGCTTCCTAACAGGGGGCCGGAATGAAAAACTGTTTTTT | CASSFLTGGRNEKLFF
TRBJ2-2 | . | few | TRBV20-1 | TGCAGTGCTCAGGGACACCTGAACACCGGGGAGCTGTTTTTT | CSAQGHLNTGELFF
TRBJ2-1 | TRBD2 | . | TRBV12-3/TRBV12-4 | TGTGCCAGCAGTTTCGGACTAGCGGGAGTGGATGAGCAGTTCTTC | CASSFGLAGVDEQFF